The 24 T cell receptor beta chains below come from one sample, sequenced in a study of shared clonotypes between healthy human individuals. Clones were sequenced by immunoSEQ multiplex PCR, and TCRdb holds only the in-frame ones, with some missing. The table records more than 1,200,000 clones, less than 99% of them present only once. The sample consisted of naive CD4+ T cells sorted from blood. Subset here: CD45RA+ positively selected. The receptors were sampled from a man aged 25 to 40 in good health.

The rearrangement joins TRBV6-6 to TRBJ2-7; D might be TRBD2 (7 bases). Trimming left V 6 bases short and J 2 bases short, with 14 bases between. The CDR3 has 14 residues. The germline CDR1 and CDR2 sequences are MNHNY and SVGAGI (reference sequence). CDR3 protein: CASREGGGAYEQYF. The CDR3 region has the DNA TGTGCCAGCAGGGAGGGAGGGGGGGCCTACGAGCAGTACTTC.

In the case of this clone: The identical CDR3 is also encoded by other nucleotide sequences in the sample. The chain joins TRBV7-3 to TRBJ2-1; D remains unclear. The CDR3 extends over 13 amino acids. V was trimmed by 6 bases and J by 0 bases, leaving 6 bases between them. CDR1 and CDR2 from the germline V gene are SGHTA and FQGTGA. The CDR3 DNA reads TGTGCCAGCAGTGGTAGCTCCTACAATGAGCAGTTCTTC. This translates into CASSGSSYNEQFF.

J is TRBJ2-7 and V is TRBV5-5; D possibly corresponds to TRBD1 (6 bases). The V end lost 3 bases, the J end lost 0 bases, and 13 bases lay between the germline ends. CDR1 is SGHKS and CDR2 is YYEKEE in the germline V gene (reference sequence). The CDR3 has 15 amino acids. CDR3 DNA sequence: TGTGCCAGCAGCTCCCAAGGACAGAGCTCCTACGAGCAGTACTTC. Protein: CASSSQGQSSYEQYF.

The gene calls are TRBV14 and TRBJ2-7; D may be TRBD1 (5 bases). Germline V gives CDR1 SGHDN, CDR2 FVKESK. This CDR3 is built from 16 residues. Trimming took 1 base from V and 7 from J, leaving 20 bases between them. The CDR3 DNA reads as TGTGCCAGCAGCCAAGTCCCACCCCATTCCAGGGAAGAGCAGTACTTC. Protein: CASSQVPPHSREEQYF.

A single count supports this clone. Other DNA variants within this sample encode the same CDR3. The chain links TRBV5-4 to TRBJ1-3; D unclear. V was clipped by 0 bases and J by 3 bases, with 1 base between them. This CDR3 is 12 amino acids long. Germline V gene sequence: CDR1 SGHNT, CDR2 YYREEE (reference sequence). The DNA of the CDR3 is TGTGCCAGCAGCTTGGATGGAAACACCATATATTTT. As protein: CASSLDGNTIYF.

The J gene is TRBJ2-7, the V gene TRBV11-2; D is undetermined. Germline V gene sequence: CDR1 SGHAT, CDR2 FQNNGV. Trimming took off 3 bases at V and 7 bases at J, with 10 bases between the two ends. The CDR3 is 12 amino acids. The CDR3 loop is CASSLAESEQYF. CDR3 bases: TGTGCCAGCAGCTTGGCGGAGTCAGAGCAGTACTTC.

The chain has TRBV7-9 and TRBJ1-2; perhaps TRBD1 as D (5 bases). Germline V gene data show CDR1 as SEHNR and CDR2 as FQNEAQ (reference sequence). The CDR3 extends over 15 amino acids. The V gene lost 0 bases and the J gene lost 4 bases, with 12 bases spanning the gap. DNA for the CDR3: TGTGCCAGCAGCTTAGCCTCGGGGCCCGTCTATGGCTACACCTTC. The encoded protein is CASSLASGPVYGYTF.

The V call is TRBV9, the J call TRBJ2-4, with D possibly matching TRBD1 (5 bases). The germline V and J ends were trimmed by 4 bases and 3 bases, with 11 bases remaining between them. The germline V gene has CDR1 SGDLS and CDR2 YYNGEE. The CDR3 consists of 14 residues. The CDR3 loop reads CASSLDSFKNIQYF. As DNA, the CDR3 is TGTGCCAGCAGCCTTGACAGCTTCAAAAACATTCAGTACTTC.

CDR3 in DNA: TGTGCCAGCAGTTTTTCGTTCGTTGATTGGCGGGAGGGAGCCGCAGATACGCAGTATTTT. It is translated as CASSFSFVDWREGAADTQYF. V is TRBV28 and J is TRBJ2-3; the match to TRBD2 covers 9 bases. V dropped 3 bases and J dropped 4; count of bases not matched to a gene: 20. Germline assignment: CDR1 MDHEN and CDR2 SYDVKM. The CDR3 covers 20 residues.

This chain links TRBV6-1 with TRBJ2-7; no firm D call. Germline V gene data show CDR1 as MNHNS and CDR2 as SASEGT. Trimming removed 0 bases at V and 2 bases at J, with 8 bases between. The CDR3 contains 14 residues. The CDR3 is CASSEAGDTYEQYF. The CDR3 nucleotides are TGTGCCAGCAGTGAAGCTGGGGATACCTACGAGCAGTACTTC.

With respect to this clone: The same CDR3 arises from other DNA sequences in this sample as well. In DNA, the CDR3 is TGTGCCAGCAGCTTGGGAGGCGATCAGCCCCAGCATTTT. Its translation is CASSLGGDQPQHF. The V gene is TRBV5-5, the J gene TRBJ1-5; D unresolved. The germline CDR1 and CDR2 sequences are SGHKS and YYEKEE (reference sequence). Trimming left V 0 bases short and J 5 bases short, with 6 bases between. This CDR3 comprises 13 residues.

V and J are TRBV6-1 and TRBJ2-7; D unresolved. The germline gives CDR1 MNHNS, CDR2 SASEGT. The V end lost 0 bases, the J end lost 3 bases, and 6 bases lay between the germline ends. The CDR3 totals 13 residues. This CDR3 is CASSEALIYEQYF. DNA of the CDR3: TGTGCCAGCAGTGAAGCGCTGATCTACGAGCAGTACTTC.

The rearrangement links TRBV11-2 to TRBJ2-7; D could derive from TRBD1 or TRBD2 (5 bases each). The germline gives CDR1 SGHAT, CDR2 FQNNGV. Between the trimmed V and J ends, which lost 5 bases and 9 bases, there was a span of 11 bases. The CDR3 spans 11 residues. Here the CDR3 reads CASSGGVGQYF. The CDR3 DNA reads TGTGCCAGCAGCGGGGGAGTGGGGCAGTACTTC. Variable domain in full (rest from reference TRBV11-2 and TRBJ2-7): EAGVAQSPRYKIIEKRQSVAFWCNPISGHATLYWYQQILGQGPKLLIQFQNNGVVDDSQLPKDRFSAERLKGVDSTLKIQPAKLEDSAVYLCASSGGVGQYFGPGTRLTVT.

The CDR3 coding sequence is TGTGCTAGTGGTTTCGGAGGGACTGGGGCCAACGTCCTGACTTTC. Its translation: CASGFGGTGANVLTF. This chain links TRBV12-5 with TRBJ2-6, with D possibly TRBD2 on 6 matching bases. This CDR3 is 15 amino acids long. Trimming removed 3 bases from V and 2 bases from J, with 8 bases in between. The germline V gene encodes CDR1 LGHNT and CDR2 FRNRAP.

V gene TRBV7-9 combines with J gene TRBJ1-3; TRBD1 matches 8 bases. Trimming cost V 2 bases and J 7 bases; bases outside gene matches: 1. This CDR3 spans 13 amino acids. Germline CDR1 SEHNR, CDR2 FQNEAQ (reference sequence). CDR3 residues: CASSLRTGNTIYF. The CDR3 DNA reads TGTGCCAGCAGCTTAAGGACAGGGAACACCATATATTTT.

The rearrangement joins TRBV4-3 to TRBJ2-1; D gene unclear. This CDR3 has 15 residues. Per the germline V gene, CDR1 is LGHNA and CDR2 is YSLEER. V gave up 4 bases and J gave up 5 bases, with 15 bases separating them. The CDR3 sequence: CASSPGILYHNEQFF. In nucleotides, the CDR3 is TGCGCCAGCAGCCCTGGGATTTTATACCACAATGAGCAGTTCTTC.

The genes are TRBV18 and TRBJ1-1; 9 nucleotides align to TRBD1. Germline CDR1 KGHSH, CDR2 LQKENI. Unmatched junction bases numbered 6, after V lost 0 bases and J lost 4 bases. This CDR3 comprises 16 residues. The CDR3 DNA reads as TGTGCCAGCTCACCACCGTGGACAGGGGCCGTCACTGAAGCTTTCTTT. This codes for CASSPPWTGAVTEAFF.

The chain uses TRBV7-9 and TRBJ2-7, with no clear D. The V end lost 8 bases, the J end lost 3 bases, and 17 bases lay between the germline ends. The germline V gene encodes CDR1 SEHNR and CDR2 FQNEAQ (reference sequence). The CDR3 has 14 residues. The CDR3 nucleotides read TGTGCCAGCTGCCCCTCCGCCAGGTGCTACGAGCAGTACTTC. Protein product: CASCPSARCYEQYF.

The chain uses TRBV7-9 and TRBJ2-3, with 14 bases that match TRBD2. After removal of 1 base from V and 6 bases from J, the junction contained 3 bases not matched to a gene. The CDR3 runs 16 residues. CDR1 and CDR2 from the germline V gene are SEHNR and FQNEAQ (reference sequence). CDR3 sequence reads: CASSLGLAGGLDTQYF. In DNA form, the CDR3 reads TGTGCCAGCAGCTTAGGACTAGCGGGAGGGCTGGATACGCAGTATTTT.

The chain employs TRBV4-3 and TRBJ2-3, with 9 bases that match TRBD2. The CDR3 runs to 16 residues. V lost 1 base and J lost 2; bases outside the gene matches: 4. CDR1 LGHNA and CDR2 YSLEER come from the germline V gene. The chain's CDR3 is CASSQGLAEVTDTQYF. The CDR3 coding sequence is TGCGCCAGCAGCCAAGGACTAGCGGAAGTCACAGATACGCAGTATTTT.

V usage is TRBV7-3 and J usage is TRBJ2-3; the D gene is possibly TRBD2 (6 bases). V shed 0 bases and J shed 6 bases, with 16 bases lying between them. Germline V CDR1 and CDR2: SGHTA, FQGTGA. This CDR3 contains 16 residues. The CDR3 reads CASSLTGEVAGDTQYF. The CDR3 DNA follows: TGTGCCAGCAGCTTAACGGGGGAGGTAGCCGGGGATACGCAGTATTTT.

This clone has only one observation. The rearrangement uses TRBV6-1 and TRBJ2-7, with a weak D call TRBD2 (6 bases). Looked up from germline, CDR1 is MNHNS and CDR2 is SASEGT. The CDR3 covers 12 residues. Trimming left V 9 bases short and J 3 bases short, with 12 bases between. CDR3 sequence (DNA): TGTGCCAGTGGGAGGATAGACTACGAGCAGTACTTC. Translated: CASGRIDYEQYF.

As for this clone: This sample also contains other DNA sequences that code for the same CDR3. The chain couples TRBV6-5 to TRBJ2-7; 7 bases are a match to TRBD1. The CDR3 is made up of 13 amino acids. With V trimmed by 6 bases and J by 0 bases, 2 bases remained unmatched. Germline CDR1 is MNHEY and CDR2 is SVGAGI. This CDR3 is CASRRQGSYEQYF. CDR3 DNA: TGTGCCAGCAGACGACAGGGCTCCTACGAGCAGTACTTC.

The chain uses TRBV10-3 and TRBJ2-7; 12 positions match TRBD2. Germline CDR1 ENHRY, CDR2 SYGVKD. CDR3 length: 14 residues. The V gene end was trimmed by 9 bases and the J gene end by 4 bases; junction bases not matched to a gene: 7. CDR3: CAISELAGGYEQYF. Here the CDR3 DNA reads TGTGCCATTTCAGAACTAGCGGGAGGATACGAGCAGTACTTC.